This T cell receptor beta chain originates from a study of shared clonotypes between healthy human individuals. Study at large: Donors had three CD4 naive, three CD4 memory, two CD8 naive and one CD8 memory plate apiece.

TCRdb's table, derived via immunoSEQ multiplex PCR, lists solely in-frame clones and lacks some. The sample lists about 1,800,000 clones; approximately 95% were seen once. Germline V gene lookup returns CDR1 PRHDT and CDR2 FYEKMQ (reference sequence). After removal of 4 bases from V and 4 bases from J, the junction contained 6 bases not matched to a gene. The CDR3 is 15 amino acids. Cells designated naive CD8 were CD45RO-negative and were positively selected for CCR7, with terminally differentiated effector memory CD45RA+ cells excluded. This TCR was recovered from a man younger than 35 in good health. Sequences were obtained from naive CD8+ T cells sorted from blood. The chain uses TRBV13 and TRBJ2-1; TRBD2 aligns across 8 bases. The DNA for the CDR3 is TGTGCCAGCAGCTCCCTCGGGACTAGTTACAATGAGCAGTTCTTC. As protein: CASSSLGTSYNEQFF.